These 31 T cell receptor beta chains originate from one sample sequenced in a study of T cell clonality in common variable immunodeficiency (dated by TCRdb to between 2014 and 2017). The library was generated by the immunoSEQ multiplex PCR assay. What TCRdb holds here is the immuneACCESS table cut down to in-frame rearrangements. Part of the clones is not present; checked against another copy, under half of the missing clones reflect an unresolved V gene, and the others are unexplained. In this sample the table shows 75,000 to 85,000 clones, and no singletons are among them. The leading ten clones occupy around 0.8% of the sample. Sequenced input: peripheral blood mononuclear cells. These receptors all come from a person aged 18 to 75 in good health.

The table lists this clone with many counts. The covered CDR3 bases are TGTGCCAGTAGTGTCAGGAAAGAGACC. This encodes CASSVRKET. The CDR3 as a whole reads CASSVRKETQYF. V usage is TRBV19 and J usage is TRBJ2-5; no firm D call. Read sequence stops 3 residues before the CDR3 end, and the germline J gene provides the missing end. Germline assignment: CDR1 LNHDA and CDR2 SQIVND (reference sequence). The CDR3 runs 12 residues. With 5 bases removed from V and 3 bases from J, the gap between germline ends came to 7 bases.

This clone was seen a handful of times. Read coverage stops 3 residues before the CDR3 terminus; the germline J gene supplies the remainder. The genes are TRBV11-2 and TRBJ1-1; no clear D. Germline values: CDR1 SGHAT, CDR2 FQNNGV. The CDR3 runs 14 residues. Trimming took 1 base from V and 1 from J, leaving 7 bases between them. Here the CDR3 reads CASSLGLRNTEAFF. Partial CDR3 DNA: TGTGCCAGCAGCTTAGGTCTAAGGAACACTGAA. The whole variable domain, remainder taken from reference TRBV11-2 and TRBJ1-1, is EAGVAQSPRYKIIEKRQSVAFWCNPISGHATLYWYQQILGQGPKLLIQFQNNGVVDDSQLPKDRFSAERLKGVDSTLKIQPAKLEDSAVYLCASSLGLRNTEAFFGQGTRLTVV.

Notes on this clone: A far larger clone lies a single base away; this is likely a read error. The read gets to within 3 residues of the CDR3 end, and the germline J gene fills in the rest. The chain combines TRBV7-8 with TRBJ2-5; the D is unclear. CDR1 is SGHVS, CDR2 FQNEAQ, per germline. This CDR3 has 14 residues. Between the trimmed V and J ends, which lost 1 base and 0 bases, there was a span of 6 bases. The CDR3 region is CASSLGPNQETQYF. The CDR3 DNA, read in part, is TGTGCCAGCAGCTTAGGGCCAAACCAAGAGACC.

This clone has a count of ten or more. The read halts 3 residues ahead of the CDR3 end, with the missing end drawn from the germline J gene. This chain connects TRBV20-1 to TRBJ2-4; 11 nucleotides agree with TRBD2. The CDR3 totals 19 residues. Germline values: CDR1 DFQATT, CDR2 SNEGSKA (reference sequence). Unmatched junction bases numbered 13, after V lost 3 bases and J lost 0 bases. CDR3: CSARHYLAGGDLAKNIQYF. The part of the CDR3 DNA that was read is TGCAGTGCTAGGCACTATTTAGCGGGAGGGGACCTAGCCAAAAACATT.

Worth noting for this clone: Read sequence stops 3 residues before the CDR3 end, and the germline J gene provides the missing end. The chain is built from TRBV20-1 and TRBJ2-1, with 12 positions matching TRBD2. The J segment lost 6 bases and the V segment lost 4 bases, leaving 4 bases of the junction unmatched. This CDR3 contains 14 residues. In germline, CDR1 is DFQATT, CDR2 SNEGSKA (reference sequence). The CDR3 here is CSAKTSGRSNEQFF. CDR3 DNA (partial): TGCAGTGCTAAAACTAGCGGGAGGTCCAATGAG.

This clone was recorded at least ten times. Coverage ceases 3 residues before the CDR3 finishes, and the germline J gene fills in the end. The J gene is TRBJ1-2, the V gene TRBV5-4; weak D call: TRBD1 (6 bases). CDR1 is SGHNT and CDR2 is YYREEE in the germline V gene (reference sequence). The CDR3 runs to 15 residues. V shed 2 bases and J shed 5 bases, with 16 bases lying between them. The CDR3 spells CASSFGGLKVYGYTF. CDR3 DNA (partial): TGTGCCAGCAGCTTTGGGGGCCTCAAGGTTTATGGC.

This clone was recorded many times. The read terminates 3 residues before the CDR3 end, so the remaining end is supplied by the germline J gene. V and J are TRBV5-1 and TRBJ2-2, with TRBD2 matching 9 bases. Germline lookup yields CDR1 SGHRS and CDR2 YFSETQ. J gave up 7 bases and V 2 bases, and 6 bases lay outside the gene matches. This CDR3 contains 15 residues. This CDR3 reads CASSLSSGKGGELFF. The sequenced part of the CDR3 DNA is TGCGCCAGCAGCTTATCTAGCGGGAAGGGCGGGGAG.

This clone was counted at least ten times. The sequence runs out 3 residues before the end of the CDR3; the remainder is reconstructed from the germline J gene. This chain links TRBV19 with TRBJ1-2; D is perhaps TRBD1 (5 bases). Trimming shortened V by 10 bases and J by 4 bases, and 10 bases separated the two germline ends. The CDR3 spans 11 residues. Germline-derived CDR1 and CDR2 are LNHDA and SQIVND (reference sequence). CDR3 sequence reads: CATGEAYGYTF. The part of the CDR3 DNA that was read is TGTGCCACGGGGGAGGCCTATGGC.

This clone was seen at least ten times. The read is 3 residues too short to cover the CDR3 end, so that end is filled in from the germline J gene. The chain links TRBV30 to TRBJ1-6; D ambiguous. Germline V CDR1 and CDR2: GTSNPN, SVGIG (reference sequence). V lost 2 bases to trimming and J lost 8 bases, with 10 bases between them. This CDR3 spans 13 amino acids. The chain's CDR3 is CAWSPGLDSPLHF. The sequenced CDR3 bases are TGTGCCTGGAGTCCCGGGTTGGATTCACCC.

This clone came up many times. Partial CDR3 DNA: TGTGCCAGCAGCCCCCTAGCGGGTTTTTACAATGAG. This sequence encodes CASSPLAGFYNE. The whole CDR3 protein reads CASSPLAGFYNEQFF. The rearrangement uses TRBV7-3 and TRBJ2-1; 8 nucleotides agree with TRBD2. The sequence runs out 3 residues before the end of the CDR3; the remainder is reconstructed from the germline J gene. Germline values: CDR1 SGHTA, CDR2 FQGTGA. J gave up 4 bases and V 5 bases, and 7 bases lay outside the gene matches. The CDR3 has 15 residues.

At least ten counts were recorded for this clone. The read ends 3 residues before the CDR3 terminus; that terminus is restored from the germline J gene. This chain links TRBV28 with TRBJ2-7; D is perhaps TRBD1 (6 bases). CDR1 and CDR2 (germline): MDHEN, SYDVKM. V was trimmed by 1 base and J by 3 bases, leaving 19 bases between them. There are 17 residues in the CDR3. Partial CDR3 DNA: TGTGCCAGCAGTTTATATGGGCCCGAGGGACATGGCTACGAG. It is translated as CASSLYGPEGHGYE. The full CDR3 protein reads CASSLYGPEGHGYEQYF. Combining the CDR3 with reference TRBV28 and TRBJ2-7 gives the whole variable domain DVKVTQSSRYLVKRTGEKVFLECVQDMDHENMFWYRQDPGLGLRLIYFSYDVKMKEKGDIPEGYSVSREKKERFSLILESASTNQTSMYLCASSLYGPEGHGYEQYFGPGTRLTVT.

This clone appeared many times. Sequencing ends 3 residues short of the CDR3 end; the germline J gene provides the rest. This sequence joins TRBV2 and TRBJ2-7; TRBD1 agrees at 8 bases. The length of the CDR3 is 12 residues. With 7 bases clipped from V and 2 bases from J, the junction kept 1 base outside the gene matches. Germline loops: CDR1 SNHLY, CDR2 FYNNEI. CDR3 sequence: CASTQGAYEQYF. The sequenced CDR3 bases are TGTGCCAGCACACAGGGGGCCTACGAG. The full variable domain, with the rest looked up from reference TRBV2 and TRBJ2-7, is EPEVTQTPSHQVTQMGQEVILRCVPISNHLYFYWYRQILGQKVEFLVSFYNNEISEKSEIFDDQFSVERPDGSNFTLKIRSTKLEDSAMYFCASTQGAYEQYFGPGTRLTVT.

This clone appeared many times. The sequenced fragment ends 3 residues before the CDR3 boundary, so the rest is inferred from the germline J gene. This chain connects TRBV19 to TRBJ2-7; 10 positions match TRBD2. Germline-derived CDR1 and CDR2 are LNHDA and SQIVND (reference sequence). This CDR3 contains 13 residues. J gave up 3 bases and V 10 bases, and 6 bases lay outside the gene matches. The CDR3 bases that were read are TGTGCCACCGGACTAGCGGTAGACTACGAG. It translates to CATGLAVDYE. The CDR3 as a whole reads CATGLAVDYEQYF.

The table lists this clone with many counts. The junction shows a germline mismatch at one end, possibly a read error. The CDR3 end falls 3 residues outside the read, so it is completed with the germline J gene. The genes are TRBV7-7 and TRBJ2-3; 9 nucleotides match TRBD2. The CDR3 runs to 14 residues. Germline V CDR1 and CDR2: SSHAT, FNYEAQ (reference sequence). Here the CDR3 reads CASSSGSSTDTQYF. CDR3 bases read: TGTGCTAGCAGTAGCGGGAGCAGCACAGATACG.

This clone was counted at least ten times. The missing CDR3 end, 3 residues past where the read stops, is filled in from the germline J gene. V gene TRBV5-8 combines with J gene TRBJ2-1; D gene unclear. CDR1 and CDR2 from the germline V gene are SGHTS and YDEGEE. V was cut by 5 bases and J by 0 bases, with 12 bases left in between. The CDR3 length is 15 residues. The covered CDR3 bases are TGTGCCAGCAGTTCTTACATGAGCTCCTACAATGAG. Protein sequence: CASSSYMSSYNE. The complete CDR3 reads CASSSYMSSYNEQFF.

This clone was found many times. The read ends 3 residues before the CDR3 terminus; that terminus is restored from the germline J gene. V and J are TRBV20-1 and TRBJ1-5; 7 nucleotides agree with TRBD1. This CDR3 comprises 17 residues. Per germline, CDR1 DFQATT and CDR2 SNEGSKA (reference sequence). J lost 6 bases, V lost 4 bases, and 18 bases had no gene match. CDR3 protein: CSAIHFRDRGSSQPQHF. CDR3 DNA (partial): TGCAGTGCTATTCATTTCCGGGACAGAGGATCGAGTCAGCCC.

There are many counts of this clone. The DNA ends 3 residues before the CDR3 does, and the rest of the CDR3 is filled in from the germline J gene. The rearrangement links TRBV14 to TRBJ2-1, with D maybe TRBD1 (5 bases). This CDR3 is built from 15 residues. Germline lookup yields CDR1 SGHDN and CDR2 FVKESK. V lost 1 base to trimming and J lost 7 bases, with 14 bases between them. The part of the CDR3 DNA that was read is TGTGCCAGCAGCCAAGTGGGGCCATTCTCAAATGAG. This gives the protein CASSQVGPFSNE. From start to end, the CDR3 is CASSQVGPFSNEQFF.

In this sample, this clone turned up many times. CDR3 residues: CASSYTGTGHGLFF. CDR3 DNA, as far as it was read: TGTGCCAGCAGTTACACAGGGACAGGGCATGGA. This chain connects TRBV6-2 or TRBV6-3 to TRBJ1-4, with 9 bases matching TRBD1. From the germline J gene comes the end of the CDR3, since the read stops 3 residues before it. In germline, CDR1 is MNHEY, CDR2 SVGEGT. This CDR3 comprises 14 residues.

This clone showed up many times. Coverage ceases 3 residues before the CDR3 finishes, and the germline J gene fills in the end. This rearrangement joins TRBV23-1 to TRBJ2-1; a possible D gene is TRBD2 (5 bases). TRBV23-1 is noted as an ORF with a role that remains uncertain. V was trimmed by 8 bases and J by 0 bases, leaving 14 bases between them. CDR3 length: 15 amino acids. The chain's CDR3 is CASGILDFSYNEQFF. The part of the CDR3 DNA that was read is TGCGCCAGCGGTATTCTGGACTTCTCCTACAATGAG.

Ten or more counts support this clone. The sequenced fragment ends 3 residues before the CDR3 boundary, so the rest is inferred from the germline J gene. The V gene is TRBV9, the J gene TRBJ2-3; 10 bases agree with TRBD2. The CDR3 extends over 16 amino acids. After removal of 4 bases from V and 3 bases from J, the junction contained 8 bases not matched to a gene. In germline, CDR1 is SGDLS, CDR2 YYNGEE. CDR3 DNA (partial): TGTGCCAGCAGCAGCAGACTAGCGGGTGGAACAGATACG. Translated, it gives CASSSRLAGGTDT. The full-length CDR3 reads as CASSSRLAGGTDTQYF.

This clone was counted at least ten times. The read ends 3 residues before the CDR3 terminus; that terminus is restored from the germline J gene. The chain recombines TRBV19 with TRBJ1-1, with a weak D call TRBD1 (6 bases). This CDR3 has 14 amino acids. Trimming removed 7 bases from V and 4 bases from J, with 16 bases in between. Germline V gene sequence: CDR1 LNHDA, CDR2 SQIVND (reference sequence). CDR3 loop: CASTGRTAVTEAFF. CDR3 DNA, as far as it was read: TGTGCCAGTACCGGACGGACAGCTGTCACTGAA.

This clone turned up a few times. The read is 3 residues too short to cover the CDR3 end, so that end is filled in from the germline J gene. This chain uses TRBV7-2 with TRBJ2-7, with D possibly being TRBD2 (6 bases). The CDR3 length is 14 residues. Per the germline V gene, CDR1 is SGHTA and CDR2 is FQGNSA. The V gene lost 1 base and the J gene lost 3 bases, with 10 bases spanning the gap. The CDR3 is CASSLGGGVYEQYF. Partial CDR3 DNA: TGTGCCAGCAGCTTAGGGGGCGGGGTCTACGAG.

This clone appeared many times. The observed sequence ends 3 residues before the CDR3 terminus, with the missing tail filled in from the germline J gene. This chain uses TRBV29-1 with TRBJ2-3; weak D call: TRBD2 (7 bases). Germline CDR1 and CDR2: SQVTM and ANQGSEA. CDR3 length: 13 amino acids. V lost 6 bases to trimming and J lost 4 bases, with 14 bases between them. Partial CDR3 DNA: TGCAGCGTGGGGGGGGCTGCGGCAGATACG. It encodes CSVGGAAADT. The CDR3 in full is CSVGGAAADTQYF.

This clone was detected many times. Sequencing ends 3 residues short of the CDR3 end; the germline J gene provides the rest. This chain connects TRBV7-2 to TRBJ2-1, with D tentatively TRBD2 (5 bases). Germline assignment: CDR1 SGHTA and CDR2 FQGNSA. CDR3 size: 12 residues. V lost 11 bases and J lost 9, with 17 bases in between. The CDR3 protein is CAPGSGVGEQFF. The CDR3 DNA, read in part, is TGTGCCCCGGGGTCCGGTGTCGGTGAG.

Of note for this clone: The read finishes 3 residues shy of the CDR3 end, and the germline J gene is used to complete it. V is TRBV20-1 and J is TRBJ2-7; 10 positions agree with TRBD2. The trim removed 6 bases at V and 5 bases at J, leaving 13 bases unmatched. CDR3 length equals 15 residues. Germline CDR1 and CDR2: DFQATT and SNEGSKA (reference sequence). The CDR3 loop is CSARNAGLASDEQYF. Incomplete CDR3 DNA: TGCAGTGCGAGGAACGCGGGACTAGCGTCTGACGAG.

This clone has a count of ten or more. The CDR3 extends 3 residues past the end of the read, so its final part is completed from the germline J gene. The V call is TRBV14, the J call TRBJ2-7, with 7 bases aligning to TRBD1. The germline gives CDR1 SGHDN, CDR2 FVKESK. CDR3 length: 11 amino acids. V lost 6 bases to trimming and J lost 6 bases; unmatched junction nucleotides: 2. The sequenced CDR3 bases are TGTGCCAGCAGAAACAGGGGCGAG. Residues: CASRNRGE. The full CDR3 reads CASRNRGEQYF.

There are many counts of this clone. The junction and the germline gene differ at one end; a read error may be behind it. Partial CDR3 DNA: TGTGCTAGCAAACCGGACAGCTGGGCCTACGAG. This encodes CASKPDSWAYE. In full, the CDR3 reads CASKPDSWAYEQYF. This chain uses TRBV7-7 with TRBJ2-7, with a possible D match to TRBD1 (6 bases). With the read ending 3 residues before the CDR3 end, the germline J gene is used to fill in that end. Germline assignment: CDR1 SSHAT and CDR2 FNYEAQ (reference sequence). The CDR3 extends over 14 amino acids.

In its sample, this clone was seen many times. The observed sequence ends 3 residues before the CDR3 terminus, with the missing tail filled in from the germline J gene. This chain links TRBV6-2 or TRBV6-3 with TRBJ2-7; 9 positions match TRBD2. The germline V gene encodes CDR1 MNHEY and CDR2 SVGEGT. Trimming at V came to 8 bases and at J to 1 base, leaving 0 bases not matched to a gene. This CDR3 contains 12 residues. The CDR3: CASGLASYEQYF. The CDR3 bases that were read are TGTGCCAGCGGACTAGCGTCCTACGAG.

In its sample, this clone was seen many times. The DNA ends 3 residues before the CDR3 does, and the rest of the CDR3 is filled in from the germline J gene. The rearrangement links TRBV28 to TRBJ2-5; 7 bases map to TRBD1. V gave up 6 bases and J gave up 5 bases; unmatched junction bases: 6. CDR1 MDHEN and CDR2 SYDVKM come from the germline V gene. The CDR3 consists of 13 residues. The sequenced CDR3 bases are TGTGCCAGCAGCGAAGGGGGCGCGGAGACC. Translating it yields CASSEGGAET. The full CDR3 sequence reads CASSEGGAETQYF.

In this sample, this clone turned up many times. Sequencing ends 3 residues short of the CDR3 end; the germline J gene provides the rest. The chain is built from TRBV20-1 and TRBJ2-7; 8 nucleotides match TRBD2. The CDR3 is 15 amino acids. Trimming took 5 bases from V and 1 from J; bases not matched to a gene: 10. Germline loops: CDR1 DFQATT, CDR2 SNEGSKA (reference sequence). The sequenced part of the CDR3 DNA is TGCAGTGCTCGCCCGAGGGCGGGAGGTTCCTACGAG. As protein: CSARPRAGGSYE. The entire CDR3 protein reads CSARPRAGGSYEQYF.

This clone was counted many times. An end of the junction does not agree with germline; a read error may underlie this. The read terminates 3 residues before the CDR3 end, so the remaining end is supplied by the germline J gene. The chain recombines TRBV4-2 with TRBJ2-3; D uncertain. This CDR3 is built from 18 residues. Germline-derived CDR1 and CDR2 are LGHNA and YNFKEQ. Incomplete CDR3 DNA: TGCGCCAGCAGCCAAGGGTCGGGTGGAGCCATGAGTACAGATACG. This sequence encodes CASSQGSGGAMSTDT. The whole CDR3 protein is CASSQGSGGAMSTDTQYF.